The 30 T cell receptor beta chains listed next were all sequenced from one sample in a study of shared clonotypes between healthy human individuals. Clones were sequenced by immunoSEQ multiplex PCR, and TCRdb holds only the in-frame ones, with some missing. This sample has about 580,000 clones; roughly 98% occur once, and the top ten carry 0.3%. CD45RO-negative CD8 cells positively selected for CCR7 made up the naive population, which excluded terminally differentiated effector memory CD45RA+ cells. Sequenced material: naive CD8+ T cells sorted from blood. The receptor set was obtained from a man aged 30-40 years in good health.

The CDR3 region has the DNA TGTGCCAGCAGCTCCCTCCCGGGAGATCAGCCAGTCGGCACTGAAGCTTTCTTT. Translating it yields CASSSLPGDQPVGTEAFF. The chain links TRBV5-4 to TRBJ1-1; D ambiguous. The CDR3 is made up of 18 amino acids. Germline CDR1 and CDR2: SGHNT and YYREEE (reference sequence). V lost 3 bases and J lost 4, with 25 bases in between.

For this clone: Additional DNA sequences in this sample encode the identical CDR3. The chain couples TRBV29-1 to TRBJ2-7, with D perhaps matching TRBD1 (6 bases). The CDR3 has 11 amino acids. Deletions cut 6 bases from V and 3 bases from J, with 9 bases between. Per germline, CDR1 SQVTM and CDR2 ANQGSEA. In nucleotides, the CDR3 is TGCAGCGTCACACAGGGCTACGAGCAGTACTTC. Residues: CSVTQGYEQYF.

The chain combines TRBV28 with TRBJ2-1; no clear D. CDR1 is MDHEN and CDR2 is SYDVKM in the germline V gene. Trimming pared 6 bases from V and 7 bases from J, leaving 10 bases between. This CDR3 is built from 12 residues. The CDR3 here is CASRTWRNEQFF. CDR3 DNA sequence: TGTGCCAGCAGAACGTGGCGAAATGAGCAGTTCTTC.

J is TRBJ1-1 and V is TRBV4-3; D is possibly TRBD1 (6 bases). From germline, CDR1 is LGHNA and CDR2 YSLEER. Deletions cut 0 bases from V and 8 bases from J, with 22 bases between. This CDR3 is built from 17 residues. The CDR3 coding sequence is TGCGCCAGCAGCCAAGATTGGGCCGGACAGACAGCCGTCGAAGCTTTCTTT. Its translation: CASSQDWAGQTAVEAFF.

The chain links TRBV10-1 to TRBJ2-5, with TRBD2 matching over 9 bases. This CDR3 has 14 residues. V trimming: 10 bases; J trimming: 5 bases; junction bases outside the gene matches: 11. Germline V gene data show CDR1 as WNHNN and CDR2 as SYGVQD (reference sequence). The CDR3, as DNA: TGCGCCATCAATTCCGGCGGGGGGGAGGAGACCCAGTACTTC. Residues: CAINSGGGEETQYF.

The chain employs TRBV4-1 and TRBJ2-1; D perhaps matches TRBD2 (6 bases). In germline, CDR1 is MGHRA, CDR2 YSYEKL. The CDR3 is 18 amino acids. V lost 0 bases to trimming and J lost 0 bases, with 15 bases between them. CDR3 in amino acids: CASSQDSSGVYSYNEQFF. CDR3 bases: TGCGCCAGCAGCCAAGATAGTTCGGGGGTATACTCCTACAATGAGCAGTTCTTC.

The rearrangement links TRBV2 to TRBJ2-7; D may be TRBD1 (5 bases). The germline gives CDR1 SNHLY, CDR2 FYNNEI. V lost 4 bases and J 3 bases, leaving 7 bases between the germline ends. This CDR3 contains 12 residues. The CDR3 reads CASSGQHYEQYF. CDR3 DNA sequence: TGTGCCAGCAGTGGACAGCACTACGAGCAGTACTTC.

V is TRBV7-6 and J is TRBJ2-7; tentatively, D is TRBD1 (6 bases). Germline CDR1 SGHVS, CDR2 FNYEAQ. Trimming removed 1 base at V and 4 bases at J, with 8 bases between. CDR3 length: 13 amino acids. The CDR3, as DNA: TGTGCCAGCAGCTTAGGGACAGCTTACGAGCAGTACTTC. Translation: CASSLGTAYEQYF.

The gene calls are TRBV10-2 and TRBJ1-1; D is ambiguous. Germline V lookup: CDR1 WSHSY, CDR2 SAAADI. The V gene lost 2 bases and the J gene lost 6 bases, with 16 bases spanning the gap. The CDR3 consists of 15 residues. DNA for the CDR3: TGCGCCAGCAGTGAGCCGGGGAATGAAGCCCCTGAAGCTTTCTTT. It codes for CASSEPGNEAPEAFF.

The CDR3 here is CASAAGGETQYF. DNA of the CDR3: TGTGCCAGCGCGGCGGGTGGTGAGACCCAGTACTTC. The chain employs TRBV7-8 and TRBJ2-5; a possible D gene is TRBD2 (5 bases). Trimming took off 8 bases at V and 5 bases at J, with 12 bases between the two ends. The germline CDR1 and CDR2 sequences are SGHVS and FQNEAQ. The CDR3 length is 12 residues.

V usage is TRBV5-6 and J usage is TRBJ2-1; 7 positions match TRBD2. Germline lookup yields CDR1 SGHDT and CDR2 YYEEEE. V lost 1 base to trimming and J lost 4 bases; unmatched junction nucleotides: 5. This CDR3 is 15 amino acids long. CDR3 protein: CASSLYTSVYNEQFF. The CDR3 DNA reads TGTGCCAGCAGCTTGTATACTAGCGTTTACAATGAGCAGTTCTTC.

This chain joins TRBV27 and TRBJ2-2, with 9 nucleotides matching TRBD1. Germline V gene sequence: CDR1 MNHEY, CDR2 SMNVEV (reference sequence). Germline trimming cut 6 bases from V and 1 base from J; bases unmatched to any gene: 9. The CDR3 is 17 amino acids. The CDR3 region is CASSPAWDRENTGELFF. In nucleotides, the CDR3 is TGTGCCAGCAGCCCCGCTTGGGACAGGGAGAACACCGGGGAGCTGTTTTTT.

J is TRBJ2-7 and V is TRBV7-8; D is undetermined. CDR1 is SGHVS and CDR2 is FQNEAQ in the germline V gene. Trimming left V 6 bases short and J 6 bases short, with 12 bases between. The CDR3 sequence is 12 residues long. In nucleotides, the CDR3 is TGTGCCAGCAGGTCTCCGGGCGGCGAGCAGTACTTC. The encoded protein is CASRSPGGEQYF.

The genes are TRBV4-1 and TRBJ2-2, with 7 bases aligning to TRBD1. Trimming cost V 2 bases and J 4 bases; bases outside gene matches: 4. From germline, CDR1 is MGHRA and CDR2 YSYEKL. This CDR3 comprises 15 residues. The CDR3 region is CASSQSAGGTGELFF. DNA of the CDR3: TGCGCCAGCAGCCAATCTGCAGGGGGCACCGGGGAGCTGTTTTTT.

CDR3 sequence (DNA): TGCGCCAGCAGCTTTGCCGGGACAGGGGTCGAGCAGTACTTC. Its protein product is CASSFAGTGVEQYF. V and J are TRBV5-1 and TRBJ2-7; TRBD1 matches 10 bases. The length of the CDR3 is 14 residues. Germline CDR1 SGHRS, CDR2 YFSETQ. J lost 6 bases, V lost 2 bases, and 5 bases had no gene match.

The V call is TRBV29-1, the J call TRBJ1-5; perhaps TRBD1 as D (6 bases). Deletions cut 3 bases from V and 0 bases from J, with 12 bases between. Per germline, CDR1 SQVTM and CDR2 ANQGSEA. This CDR3 comprises 15 residues. As DNA, the CDR3 is TGCAGCGTTGAGTTAGGGGGGGGTAGCAATCAGCCCCAGCATTTT. This gives the protein CSVELGGGSNQPQHF.

About this clone: At the DNA level, this CDR3 is encoded by other sequences in the same sample as well. The CDR3 region has the DNA TGTGCCAGCAGCGCCCGTAATGAGCAGTTCTTC. It translates to CASSARNEQFF. The rearrangement joins TRBV9 to TRBJ2-1; D unresolved. Trimming took 3 bases from V and 7 from J, leaving 5 bases between them. Looked up from germline, CDR1 is SGDLS and CDR2 is YYNGEE. This CDR3 spans 11 amino acids.

This chain connects TRBV7-6 to TRBJ2-1; TRBD2 matches 11 bases. Germline-derived CDR1 and CDR2 are SGHVS and FNYEAQ. Trimming at V came to 1 base and at J to 6 bases, leaving 2 bases not matched to a gene. The CDR3 runs to 15 residues. The CDR3, as DNA: TGTGCCAGCAGCTTAGGGACTAGCGGGCCCAATGAGCAGTTCTTC. Encoded protein: CASSLGTSGPNEQFF.

This clone was recorded a few times. The V call is TRBV10-1, the J call TRBJ2-7; D may be TRBD1 or TRBD2 (6 bases each). The CDR3 spans 15 residues. Trimming removed 6 bases at V and 2 bases at J, with 17 bases between. Germline CDR1 WNHNN, CDR2 SYGVQD (reference sequence). CDR3 residues: CASSASTGGPYEQYF. The CDR3 DNA follows: TGCGCCAGCAGCGCCTCGACAGGAGGGCCCTACGAGCAGTACTTC.

The CDR3 coding sequence is TGTGCCAGCAGCACATACGCCGGAGACTACGAGCAGTACTTC. Encoded protein: CASSTYAGDYEQYF. The chain is built from TRBV5-4 and TRBJ2-7; D gene ambiguous. Germline loops: CDR1 SGHNT, CDR2 YYREEE (reference sequence). The CDR3 totals 14 residues. Trimming cost V 4 bases and J 3 bases, with 14 bases left between them.

The sample holds one count of this clone. The CDR3 loop reads CASSPPTVDGYTF. Written as DNA, the CDR3 is TGTGCCAGCTCACCACCGACAGTCGACGGCTACACCTTC. V and J are TRBV18 and TRBJ1-2; perhaps TRBD1 as D (5 bases). CDR1 and CDR2 from the germline V gene are KGHSH and LQKENI. Trimming took off 0 bases at V and 8 bases at J, with 10 bases between the two ends. This CDR3 is 13 amino acids long.

The CDR3 bases are TGCGCCAGCAGCACCCGACAGGGGGCGAGGGATGAGCAGTTCTTC. The encoded protein is CASSTRQGARDEQFF. V gene TRBV5-1 combines with J gene TRBJ2-1; 10 nucleotides align to TRBD1. This CDR3 has 15 amino acids. J gave up 8 bases and V 4 bases, and 9 bases lay outside the gene matches. Looked up from germline, CDR1 is SGHRS and CDR2 is YFSETQ.

V is TRBV29-1 and J is TRBJ2-7, with D tentatively TRBD1 or TRBD2 (6 bases each). Germline V lookup: CDR1 SQVTM, CDR2 ANQGSEA. This CDR3 region has 16 residues. With 6 bases removed from V and 4 bases from J, the gap between germline ends came to 25 bases. CDR3 sequence reads: CSVRPGEGGIGYEQYF. CDR3 bases: TGCAGCGTCCGCCCGGGAGAAGGGGGGATTGGTTACGAGCAGTACTTC.

The V gene is TRBV2, the J gene TRBJ2-3; 9 bases are shared with TRBD1. The J segment lost 5 bases and the V segment lost 4 bases, leaving 10 bases of the junction unmatched. This CDR3 spans 16 amino acids. CDR1 and CDR2 (germline): SNHLY, FYNNEI. CDR3 sequence (DNA): TGTGCCAGCAGTGGAGGTCGACAGGGGGGTTTAGATACGCAGTATTTT. Translation: CASSGGRQGGLDTQYF.

The chain uses TRBV25-1 and TRBJ1-2, with 10 bases that match TRBD1. CDR1 and CDR2 (germline): MGHDK, SYGVNS. With V trimmed by 0 bases and J by 7 bases, 8 bases remained unmatched. This CDR3 has 16 residues. The CDR3 region is CASSEYFGTGALGYTF. CDR3 DNA: TGTGCCAGCAGTGAATACTTCGGGACAGGGGCCCTTGGCTACACCTTC.

The J gene is TRBJ2-7, the V gene TRBV27, with 12 positions matching TRBD2. The CDR3 is 16 amino acids. Germline lookup yields CDR1 MNHEY and CDR2 SMNVEV (reference sequence). The junction had 6 bases not matched to a gene; V was cut back by 0 bases and J by 6 bases. The CDR3 nucleotides read TGTGCCAGCAGTTTATCGCCTAGCGGGAGGGCCCTCGAGCAGTACTTC. Translation gives CASSLSPSGRALEQYF.

In its sample, this clone was seen once. This chain links TRBV10-3 with TRBJ2-2; D unclear. Trimming left V 2 bases short and J 4 bases short, with 5 bases between. This CDR3 spans 13 amino acids. Germline V gene sequence: CDR1 ENHRY, CDR2 SYGVKD. In nucleotides, the CDR3 is TGTGCCATCAGTGAGAGCGCCACCGGGGAGCTGTTTTTT. This sequence encodes CAISESATGELFF.

This chain joins TRBV10-3 and TRBJ2-7; D is possibly TRBD2 (6 bases). This CDR3 has 15 residues. The ends were cut back, 5 bases at V and 5 bases at J, with 19 bases in the middle. Germline values: CDR1 ENHRY, CDR2 SYGVKD. In DNA form, the CDR3 reads TGTGCCATCAGTCCGCCGGAGGGAGCTCTCCACGAGCAGTACTTC. Protein product: CAISPPEGALHEQYF.

The V and J genes are TRBV7-9 and TRBJ2-5, with 11 positions matching TRBD1. This CDR3 has 15 amino acids. Germline V gives CDR1 SEHNR, CDR2 FQNEAQ (reference sequence). The V and J ends lost 5 bases and 2 bases, in that order; junction bases with no gene match: 4. CDR3 coding DNA: TGTGCCAGCAGCCCGCGGGACAGGGGGCAAGAGACCCAGTACTTC. As protein: CASSPRDRGQETQYF.

Comment on this clone: Other DNA sequences in this specimen translate into the identical CDR3. This chain connects TRBV19 to TRBJ1-1; weak D call: TRBD1 (6 bases). The germline CDR1 and CDR2 sequences are LNHDA and SQIVND (reference sequence). CDR3 length: 15 amino acids. Trimming shortened V by 1 base and J by 3 bases, and 12 bases separated the two germline ends. DNA of the CDR3: TGTGCCAGTAGTATAGGAGAAGGGGGATACACTGAAGCTTTCTTT. As protein: CASSIGEGGYTEAFF.